This T cell receptor beta chain appears in the sequencing data of a study of blood T cell repertoires in COVID-19. In the study overall: Samples of COVID-19 (acute and convalescent) were obtained from the United States, Italy and Spain. PBMCs, B-cell-depleted T cells, or T cells were the source of the cDNA or gDNA that made up the material.

Trimming shortened V by 6 bases and J by 3 bases, and 18 bases separated the two germline ends. CDR3 length: 14 residues. Germline V lookup: CDR1 SQVTM, CDR2 ANQGSEA. How the authors handled the data: Estimates of nucleated cell counts were drawn from the amplification of reference gene primers. Data came from immunoSEQ multiplex PCR; TCRdb stores just in-frame clones and leaves some out. That table gives V, J and clone size, and the DNA gave D and trimming. The table shows tens of thousands of clones, with about 86% occurring only once. V is TRBV29-1 and J is TRBJ2-7; a possible D gene is TRBD1 (6 bases). The TCR was taken from an elderly woman with active or convalescent COVID-19. Sequenced sample: peripheral blood. The DNA for the CDR3 is TGCAGCGTCCTGGATACCGGGACAAGCTACGAGCAGTACTTC. Its translation is CSVLDTGTSYEQYF.